A single sample is the source of the 2 T cell receptor beta chains below, sequenced in a study of siplizumab effects on memory and regulatory T cells. Profiling relied on immunoSEQ multiplex PCR, and the TCRdb table lists in-frame clones only, not all of them. The repertoire holds roughly 62,000 clones, with around three quarters as singletons. Sample: memory CD4+ T cells sorted from blood. These receptors were collected from a human donor in good health.

This chain connects TRBV30 to TRBJ1-6; 10 nucleotides line up with TRBD1. V lost 1 base to trimming and J lost 12 bases; unmatched junction nucleotides: 18. Germline CDR1 and CDR2: GTSNPN and SVGIG (reference sequence). CDR3 size: 18 residues. The CDR3 region is CAWSETLKRDRGREPLHF. DNA of the CDR3: TGTGCCTGGAGTGAGACTTTGAAACGGGACAGGGGAAGGGAACCCCTCCACTTT.

The gene calls are TRBV5-3 and TRBJ2-7; 8 positions agree with TRBD1. TRBV5-3 has ORF status, its function being uncertain. J gave up 6 bases and V 1 base, and 6 bases lay outside the gene matches. This CDR3 is 14 amino acids long. The DNA for the CDR3 is TGTGCCAGAAGCTTGTGGCCAGGGGGCTCCGAGCAGTACTTC. This codes for CARSLWPGGSEQYF.